This paragraph covers one TCR beta chain sequence. Its specificity is unknown. The CDR3 is made up of 15 amino acids. Germline trimming cut 5 bases from V and 1 base from J; bases unmatched to any gene: 1. Germline V gene lookup returns CDR1 SGHTA and CDR2 FQGNSA. With sequencing, the targeted depth ranged from 1 in 200,000 to 1 in 1 million T cells. TCRdb keeps only in-frame clones here, not all; method: immunoSEQ multiplex PCR. The table has tens of thousands of clones, less than 95% seen once. PBMCs that had been cryopreserved were the source of about 2 micrograms of genomic DNA for TCR beta libraries. The data are from a study of cytotoxic CD8 clonotypes in ibrutinib-treated CLL. Findings and caveats of the study: Baseline-level clonality went beyond age-matched healthy donors and moved in step with circulating CD8+ T-cell counts.

This receptor was identified in a human donor with chronic lymphocytic leukemia. This material consisted of PBMCs, taken after 12 months of ibrutinib treatment. This chain uses TRBV7-2 with TRBJ2-7, with 14 bases lining up with TRBD2. CDR3 nucleotides: TGTGCCAGCAGCCGACTAGCGGGAGGGTCCTACGAGCAGTACTTC. The encoded protein is CASSRLAGGSYEQYF.